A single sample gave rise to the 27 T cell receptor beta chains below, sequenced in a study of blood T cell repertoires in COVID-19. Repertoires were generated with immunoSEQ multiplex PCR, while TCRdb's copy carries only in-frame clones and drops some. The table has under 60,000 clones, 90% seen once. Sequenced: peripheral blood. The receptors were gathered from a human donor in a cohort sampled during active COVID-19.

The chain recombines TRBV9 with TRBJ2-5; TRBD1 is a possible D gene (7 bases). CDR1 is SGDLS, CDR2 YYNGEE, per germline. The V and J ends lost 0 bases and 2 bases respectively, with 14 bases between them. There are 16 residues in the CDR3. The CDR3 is CASSVGVRGAQETQYF. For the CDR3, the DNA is TGTGCCAGCAGCGTAGGTGTCAGGGGGGCTCAAGAGACCCAGTACTTC.

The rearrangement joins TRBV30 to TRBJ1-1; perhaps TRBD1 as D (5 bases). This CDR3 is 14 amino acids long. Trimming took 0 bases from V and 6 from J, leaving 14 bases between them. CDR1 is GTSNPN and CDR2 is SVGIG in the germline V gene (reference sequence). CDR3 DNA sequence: TGTGCCTGGAGTGTAGACAGTTTCTATTCTGAAGCTTTCTTT. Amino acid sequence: CAWSVDSFYSEAFF. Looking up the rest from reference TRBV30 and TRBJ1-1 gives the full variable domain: SQTIHQWPATLVQPVGSPLSLECTVEGTSNPNLYWYRQAAGRGLQLLFYSVGIGQISSEVPQNLSASRPQDRQFILSSKKLLLSDSGFYLCAWSVDSFYSEAFFGQGTRLTVV.

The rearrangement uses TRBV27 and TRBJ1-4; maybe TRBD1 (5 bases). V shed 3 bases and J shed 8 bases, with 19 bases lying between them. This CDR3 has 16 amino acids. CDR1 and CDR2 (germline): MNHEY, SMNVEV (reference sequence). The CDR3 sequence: CASSFSSREQREKLFF. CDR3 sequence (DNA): TGTGCCAGCAGTTTCTCCAGCAGGGAACAGAGGGAAAAACTGTTTTTT.

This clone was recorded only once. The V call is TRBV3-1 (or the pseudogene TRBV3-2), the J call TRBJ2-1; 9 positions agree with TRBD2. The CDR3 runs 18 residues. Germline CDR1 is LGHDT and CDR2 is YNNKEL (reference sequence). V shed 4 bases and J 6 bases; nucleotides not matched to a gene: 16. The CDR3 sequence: CASSRTLGGAGGLNEQFF. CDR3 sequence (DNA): TGTGCCAGCAGCCGGACCCTGGGGGGAGCGGGAGGCCTCAATGAGCAGTTCTTC.

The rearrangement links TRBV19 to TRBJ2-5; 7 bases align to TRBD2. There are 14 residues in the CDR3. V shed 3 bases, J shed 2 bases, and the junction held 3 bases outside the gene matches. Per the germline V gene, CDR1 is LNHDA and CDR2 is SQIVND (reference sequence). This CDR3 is CASSIREEQETQYF. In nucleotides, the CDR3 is TGTGCCAGTAGTATTCGGGAGGAGCAAGAGACCCAGTACTTC.

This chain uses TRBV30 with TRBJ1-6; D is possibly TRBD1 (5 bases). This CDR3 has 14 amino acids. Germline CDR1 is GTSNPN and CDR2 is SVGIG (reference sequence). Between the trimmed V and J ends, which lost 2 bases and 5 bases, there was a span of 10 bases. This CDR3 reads CAWSFGGNNSPLHF. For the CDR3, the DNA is TGTGCCTGGAGTTTCGGGGGTAATAATTCACCCCTCCACTTT.

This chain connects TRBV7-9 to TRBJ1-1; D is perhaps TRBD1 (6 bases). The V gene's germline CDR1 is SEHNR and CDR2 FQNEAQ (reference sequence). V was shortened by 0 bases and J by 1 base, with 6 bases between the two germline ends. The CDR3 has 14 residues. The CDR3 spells CASSLATGNTEAFF. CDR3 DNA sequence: TGTGCCAGCAGCTTAGCGACAGGGAACACTGAAGCTTTCTTT.

In DNA, the CDR3 is TGTGCCTGGAGTGTACTCCATGGAAACACCATATATTTT. Translation gives CAWSVLHGNTIYF. The rearrangement joins TRBV30 to TRBJ1-3; the D is unclear. Per germline, CDR1 GTSNPN and CDR2 SVGIG (reference sequence). The ends were cut back, 0 bases at V and 3 bases at J, with 6 bases in the middle. CDR3 length equals 13 residues.

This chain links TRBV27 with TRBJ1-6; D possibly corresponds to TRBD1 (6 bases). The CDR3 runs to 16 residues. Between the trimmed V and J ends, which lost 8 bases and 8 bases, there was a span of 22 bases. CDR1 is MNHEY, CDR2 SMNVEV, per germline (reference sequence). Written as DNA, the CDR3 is TGTGCCAGCGCAGTCGGGGGGGCTTTGGGGGATTCACCCCTCCACTTT. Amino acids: CASAVGGALGDSPLHF.

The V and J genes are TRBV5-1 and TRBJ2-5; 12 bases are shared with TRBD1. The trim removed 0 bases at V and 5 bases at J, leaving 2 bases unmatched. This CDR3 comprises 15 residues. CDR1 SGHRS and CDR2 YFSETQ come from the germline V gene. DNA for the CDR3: TGCGCCAGCAGCTTGGGGGGACAGGGGGCCGAGACCCAGTACTTC. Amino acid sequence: CASSLGGQGAETQYF. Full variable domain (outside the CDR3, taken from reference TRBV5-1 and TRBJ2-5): KAGVTQTPRYLIKTRGQQVTLSCSPISGHRSVSWYQQTPGQGLQFLFEYFSETQRNKGNFPGRFSGRQFSNSRSEMNVSTLELGDSALYLCASSLGGQGAETQYFGPGTRLLVL.

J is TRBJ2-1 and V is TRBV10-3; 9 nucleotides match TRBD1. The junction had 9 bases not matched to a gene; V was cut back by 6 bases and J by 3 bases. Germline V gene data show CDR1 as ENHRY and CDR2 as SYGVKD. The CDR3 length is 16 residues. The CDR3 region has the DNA TGTGCCATCAGAGATACCGGGACAGGGAACTACAATGAGCAGTTCTTC. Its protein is CAIRDTGTGNYNEQFF.

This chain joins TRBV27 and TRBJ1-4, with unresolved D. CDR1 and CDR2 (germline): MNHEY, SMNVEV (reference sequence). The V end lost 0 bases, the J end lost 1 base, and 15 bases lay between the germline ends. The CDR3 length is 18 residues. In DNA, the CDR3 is TGTGCCAGCAGTTTATCCGTTGGAGGGTGGCTAACTAATGAAAAACTGTTTTTT. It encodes CASSLSVGGWLTNEKLFF.

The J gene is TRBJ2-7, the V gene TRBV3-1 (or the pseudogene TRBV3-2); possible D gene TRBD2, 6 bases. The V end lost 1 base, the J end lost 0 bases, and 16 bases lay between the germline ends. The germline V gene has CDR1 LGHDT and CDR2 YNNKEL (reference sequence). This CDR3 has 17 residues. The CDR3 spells CASSQASRDFHSYEQYF. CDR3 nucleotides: TGTGCCAGCAGCCAAGCATCACGGGACTTCCACTCCTACGAGCAGTACTTC.

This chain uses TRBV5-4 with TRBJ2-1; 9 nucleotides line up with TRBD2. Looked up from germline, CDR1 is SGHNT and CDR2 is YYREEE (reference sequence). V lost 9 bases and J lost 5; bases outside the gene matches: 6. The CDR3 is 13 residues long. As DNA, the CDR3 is TGTGCCATTCAGCGGGAGGTCCACAATGAGCAGTTCTTC. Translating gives CAIQREVHNEQFF.

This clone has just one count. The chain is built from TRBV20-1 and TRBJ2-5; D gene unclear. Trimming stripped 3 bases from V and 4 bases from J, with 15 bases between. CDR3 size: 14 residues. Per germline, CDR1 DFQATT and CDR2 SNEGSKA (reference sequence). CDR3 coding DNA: TGCAGTGCTAGTCCCCTGGCTAGTGCAGAGACCCAGTACTTC. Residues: CSASPLASAETQYF.

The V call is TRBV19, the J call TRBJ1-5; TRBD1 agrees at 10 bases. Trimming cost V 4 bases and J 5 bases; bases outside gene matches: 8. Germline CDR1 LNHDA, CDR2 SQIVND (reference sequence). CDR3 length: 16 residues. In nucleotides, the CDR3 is TGTGCCAGTAGTAATATTATGGGGACAGGGGATCAGCCCCAGCATTTT. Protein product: CASSNIMGTGDQPQHF.

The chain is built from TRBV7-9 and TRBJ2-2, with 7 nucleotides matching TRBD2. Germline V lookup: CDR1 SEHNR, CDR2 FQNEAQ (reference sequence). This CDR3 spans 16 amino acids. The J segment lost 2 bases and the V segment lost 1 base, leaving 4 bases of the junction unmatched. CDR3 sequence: CASSLVTSPNTGELFF. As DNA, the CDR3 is TGTGCCAGCAGCTTAGTGACTAGCCCAAACACCGGGGAGCTGTTTTTT.

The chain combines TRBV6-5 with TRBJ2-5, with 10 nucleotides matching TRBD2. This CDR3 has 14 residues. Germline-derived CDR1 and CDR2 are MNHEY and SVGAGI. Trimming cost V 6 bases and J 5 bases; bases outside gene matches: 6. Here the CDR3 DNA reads TGTGCCAGCAGCCAAGAGCGGGGGGGGGAGACCCAGTACTTC. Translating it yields CASSQERGGETQYF.

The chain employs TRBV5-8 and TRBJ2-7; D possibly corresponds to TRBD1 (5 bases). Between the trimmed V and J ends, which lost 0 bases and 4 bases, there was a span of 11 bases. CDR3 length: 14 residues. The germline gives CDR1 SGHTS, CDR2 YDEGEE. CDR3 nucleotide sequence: TGTGCCAGCAGCTTGGTAGGGGTCGGGTACGAGCAGTACTTC. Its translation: CASSLVGVGYEQYF.

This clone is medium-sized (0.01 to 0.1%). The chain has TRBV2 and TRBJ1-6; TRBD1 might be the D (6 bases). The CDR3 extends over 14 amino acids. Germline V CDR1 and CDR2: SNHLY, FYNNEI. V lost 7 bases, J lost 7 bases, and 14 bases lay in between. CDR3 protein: CASKSGHPNSPLHF. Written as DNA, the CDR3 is TGTGCCAGCAAATCGGGACACCCAAATTCACCCCTCCACTTT. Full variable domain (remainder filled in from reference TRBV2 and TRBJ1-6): EPEVTQTPSHQVTQMGQEVILRCVPISNHLYFYWYRQILGQKVEFLVSFYNNEISEKSEIFDDQFSVERPDGSNFTLKIRSTKLEDSAMYFCASKSGHPNSPLHFGNGTRLTVT.

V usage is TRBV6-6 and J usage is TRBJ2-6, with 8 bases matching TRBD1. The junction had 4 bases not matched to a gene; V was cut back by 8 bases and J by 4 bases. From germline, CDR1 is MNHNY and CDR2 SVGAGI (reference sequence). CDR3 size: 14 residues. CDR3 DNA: TGTGCCAGCGGACAGGGTTCGGGGGCCAACGTCCTGACTTTC. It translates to CASGQGSGANVLTF.

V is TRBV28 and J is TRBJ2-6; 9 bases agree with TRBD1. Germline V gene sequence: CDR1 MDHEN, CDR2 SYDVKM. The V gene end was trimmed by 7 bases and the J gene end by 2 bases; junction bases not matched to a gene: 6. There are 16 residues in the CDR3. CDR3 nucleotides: TGTGCCAGCAAACTACAGGGGGCTACTGGGGCCAACGTCCTGACTTTC. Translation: CASKLQGATGANVLTF.

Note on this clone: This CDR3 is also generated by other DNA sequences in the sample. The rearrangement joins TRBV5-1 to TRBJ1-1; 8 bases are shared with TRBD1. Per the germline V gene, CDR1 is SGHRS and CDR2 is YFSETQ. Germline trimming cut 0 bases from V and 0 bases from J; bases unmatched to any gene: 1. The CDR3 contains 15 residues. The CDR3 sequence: CASSLGQGMNTEAFF. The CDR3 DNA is TGCGCCAGCAGCTTGGGACAGGGGATGAACACTGAAGCTTTCTTT.

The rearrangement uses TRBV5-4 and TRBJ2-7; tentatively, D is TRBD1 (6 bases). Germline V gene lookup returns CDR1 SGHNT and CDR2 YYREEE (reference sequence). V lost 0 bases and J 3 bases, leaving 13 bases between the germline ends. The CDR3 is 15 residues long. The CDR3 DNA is TGTGCCAGCAGCTTGGGGGGGCGCATCGACTACGAGCAGTACTTC. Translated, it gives CASSLGGRIDYEQYF.

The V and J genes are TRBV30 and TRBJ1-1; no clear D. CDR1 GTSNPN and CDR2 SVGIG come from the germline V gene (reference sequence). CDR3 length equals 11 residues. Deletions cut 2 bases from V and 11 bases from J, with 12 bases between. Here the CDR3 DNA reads TGTGCCTGGAGTCCTAACGCGGTGGCTTTCTTT. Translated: CAWSPNAVAFF.

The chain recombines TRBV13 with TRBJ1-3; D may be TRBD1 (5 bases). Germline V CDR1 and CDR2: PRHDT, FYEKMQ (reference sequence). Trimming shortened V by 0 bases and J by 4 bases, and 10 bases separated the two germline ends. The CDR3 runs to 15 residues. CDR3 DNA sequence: TGTGCCAGCAGCTTAGGCCTTGGGGGGGGAAACACCATATATTTT. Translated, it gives CASSLGLGGGNTIYF.

CDR3 loop: CASSRGLPNQPQHF. CDR3 DNA: TGTGCCAGCAGTAGGGGCCTTCCCAATCAGCCCCAGCATTTT. The rearrangement joins TRBV27 to TRBJ1-5, with a tentative D call TRBD1 (5 bases). CDR1 and CDR2 from the germline V gene are MNHEY and SMNVEV (reference sequence). The CDR3 has 14 amino acids. V lost 5 bases to trimming and J lost 3 bases, with 11 bases between them.